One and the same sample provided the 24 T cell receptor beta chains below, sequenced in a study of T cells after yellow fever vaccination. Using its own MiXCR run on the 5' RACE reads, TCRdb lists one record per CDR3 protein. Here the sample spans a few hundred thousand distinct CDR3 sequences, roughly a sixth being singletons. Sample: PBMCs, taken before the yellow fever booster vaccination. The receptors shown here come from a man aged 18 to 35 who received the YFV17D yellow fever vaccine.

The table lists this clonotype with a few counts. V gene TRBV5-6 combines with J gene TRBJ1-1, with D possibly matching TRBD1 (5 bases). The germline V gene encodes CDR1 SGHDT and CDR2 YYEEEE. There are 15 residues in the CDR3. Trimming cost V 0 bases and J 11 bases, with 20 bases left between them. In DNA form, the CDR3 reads TGTGCCAGCAGCTTGGGGCAGGGCGCCCCACTGAGGGCTTTCTTT. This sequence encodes CASSLGQGAPLRAFF.

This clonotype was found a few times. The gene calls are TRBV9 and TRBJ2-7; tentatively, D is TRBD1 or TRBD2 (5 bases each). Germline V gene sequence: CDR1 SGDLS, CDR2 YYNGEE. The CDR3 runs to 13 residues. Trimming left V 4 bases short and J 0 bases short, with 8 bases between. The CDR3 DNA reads TGTGCCAGCAGCCCGAGGGGCTCCTACGAGCAGTACGTC. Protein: CASSPRGSYEQYV.

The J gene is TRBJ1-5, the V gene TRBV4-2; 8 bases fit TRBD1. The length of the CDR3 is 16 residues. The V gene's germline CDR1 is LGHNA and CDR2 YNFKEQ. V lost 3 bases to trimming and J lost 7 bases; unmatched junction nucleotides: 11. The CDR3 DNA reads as TGTGCCAGCAGCCATTCCGGACAGGGCAGAGACCAGCCCCAGCATTTT. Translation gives CASSHSGQGRDQPQHF.

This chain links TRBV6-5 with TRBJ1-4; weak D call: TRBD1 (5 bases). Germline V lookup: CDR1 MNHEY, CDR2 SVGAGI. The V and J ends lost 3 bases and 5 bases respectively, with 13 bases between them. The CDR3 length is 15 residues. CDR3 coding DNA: TGTGCCAGCAGTTATTCTCGGGGCACCAATGAAAAACTGTTTTTT. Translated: CASSYSRGTNEKLFF.

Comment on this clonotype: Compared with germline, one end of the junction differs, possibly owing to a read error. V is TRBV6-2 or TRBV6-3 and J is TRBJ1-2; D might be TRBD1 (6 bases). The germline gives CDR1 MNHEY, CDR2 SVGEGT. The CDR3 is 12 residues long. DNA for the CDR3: TGTACCAGCAGTTATGGGACAAATGGCTACACCTTC. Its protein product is CTSSYGTNGYTF.

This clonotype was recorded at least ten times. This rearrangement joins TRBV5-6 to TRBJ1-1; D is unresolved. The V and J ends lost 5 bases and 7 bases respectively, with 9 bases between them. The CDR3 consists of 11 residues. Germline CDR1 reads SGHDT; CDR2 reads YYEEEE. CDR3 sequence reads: CASSRVDEAFF. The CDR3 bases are TGTGCCAGCAGTAGGGTGGATGAAGCTTTCTTT.

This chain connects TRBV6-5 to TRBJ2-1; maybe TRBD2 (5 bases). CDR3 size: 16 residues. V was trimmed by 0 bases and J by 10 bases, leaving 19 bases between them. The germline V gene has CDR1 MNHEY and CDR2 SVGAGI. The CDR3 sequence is CASSYSSGSPTGEQFF. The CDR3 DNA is TGTGCCAGCAGTTACTCGAGTGGGTCCCCGACGGGGGAGCAGTTCTTC.

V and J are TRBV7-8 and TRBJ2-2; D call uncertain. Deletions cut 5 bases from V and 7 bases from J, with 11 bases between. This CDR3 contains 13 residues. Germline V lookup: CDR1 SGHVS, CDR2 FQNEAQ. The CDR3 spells CASSLFAIGELFF. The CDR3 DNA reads TGTGCCAGCAGCCTGTTTGCTATCGGGGAGCTGTTTTTT.

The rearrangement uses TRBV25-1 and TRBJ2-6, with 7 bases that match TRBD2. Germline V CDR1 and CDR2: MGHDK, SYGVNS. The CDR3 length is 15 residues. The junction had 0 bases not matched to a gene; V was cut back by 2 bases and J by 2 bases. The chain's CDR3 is CASSERGAGANVLTF. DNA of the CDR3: TGTGCCAGCAGTGAACGGGGGGCTGGGGCCAACGTCCTGACTTTC.

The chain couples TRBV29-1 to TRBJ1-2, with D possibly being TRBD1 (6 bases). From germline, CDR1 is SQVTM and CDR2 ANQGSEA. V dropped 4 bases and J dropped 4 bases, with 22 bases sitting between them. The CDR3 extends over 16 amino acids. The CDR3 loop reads CSVGRDITRARYGYTF. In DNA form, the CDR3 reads TGCAGCGTTGGACGGGACATAACGCGGGCCCGCTATGGCTACACCTTC.

Here the CDR3 reads CASSHRQQGYEQYV. In DNA, the CDR3 is TGTGCCAGCAGCCACCGGCAACAGGGCTACGAGCAGTACGTC. The rearrangement joins TRBV14 to TRBJ2-7; D is perhaps TRBD1 (6 bases). V gave up 3 bases and J gave up 3 bases, with 12 bases separating them. The germline V gene has CDR1 SGHDN and CDR2 FVKESK. This CDR3 has 14 residues.

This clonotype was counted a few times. CDR3 nucleotide sequence: TGTGCCAGCAGCTTGGGAATGGTTGAACCCCAGCATTTT. It specifies CASSLGMVEPQHF. The chain uses TRBV5-6 and TRBJ1-5; D call uncertain. V was cut by 0 bases and J by 10 bases, with 11 bases left in between. Germline V gives CDR1 SGHDT, CDR2 YYEEEE. The CDR3 runs 13 residues.

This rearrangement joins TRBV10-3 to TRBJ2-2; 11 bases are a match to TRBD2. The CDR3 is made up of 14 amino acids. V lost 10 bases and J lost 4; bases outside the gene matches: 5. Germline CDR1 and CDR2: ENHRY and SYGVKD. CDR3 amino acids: CATRLAGTTGELFF. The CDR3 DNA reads TGTGCCACCCGACTAGCGGGGACCACCGGGGAGCTGTTTTTT.

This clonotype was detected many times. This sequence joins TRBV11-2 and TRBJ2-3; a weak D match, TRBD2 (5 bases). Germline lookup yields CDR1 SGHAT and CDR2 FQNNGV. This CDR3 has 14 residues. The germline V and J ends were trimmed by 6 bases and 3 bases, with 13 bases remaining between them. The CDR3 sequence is CASRFGVRTDTQYF. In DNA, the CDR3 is TGTGCCAGCAGATTCGGGGTTAGGACAGATACGCAGTATTTT. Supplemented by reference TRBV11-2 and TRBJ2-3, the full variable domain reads EAGVAQSPRYKIIEKRQSVAFWCNPISGHATLYWYQQILGQGPKLLIQFQNNGVVDDSQLPKDRFSAERLKGVDSTLKIQPAKLEDSAVYLCASRFGVRTDTQYFGPGTRLTVL.

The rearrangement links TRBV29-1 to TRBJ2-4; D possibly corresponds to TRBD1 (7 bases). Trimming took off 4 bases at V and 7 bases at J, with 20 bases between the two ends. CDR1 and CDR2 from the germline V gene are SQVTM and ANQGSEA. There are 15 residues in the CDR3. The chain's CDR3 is CSVVGVPGGKNIQYF. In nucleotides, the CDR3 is TGCAGCGTTGTCGGGGTTCCAGGGGGGAAGAACATTCAGTACTTC.

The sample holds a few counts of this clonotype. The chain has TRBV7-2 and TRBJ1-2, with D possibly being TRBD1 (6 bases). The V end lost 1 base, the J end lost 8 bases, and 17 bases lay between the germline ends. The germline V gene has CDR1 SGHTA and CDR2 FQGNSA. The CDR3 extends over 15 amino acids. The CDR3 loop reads CASSLVLTGERGYTF. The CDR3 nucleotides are TGTGCCAGCAGCTTAGTTTTGACAGGAGAAAGAGGCTACACCTTC.

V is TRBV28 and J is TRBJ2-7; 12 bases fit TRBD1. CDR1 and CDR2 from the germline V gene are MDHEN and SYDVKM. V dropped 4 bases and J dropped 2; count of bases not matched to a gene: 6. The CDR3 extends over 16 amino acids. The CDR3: CASSSPGTGGAYEQYV. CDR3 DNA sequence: TGTGCCAGCAGTTCCCCCGGGACAGGGGGCGCCTACGAGCAGTACGTC.

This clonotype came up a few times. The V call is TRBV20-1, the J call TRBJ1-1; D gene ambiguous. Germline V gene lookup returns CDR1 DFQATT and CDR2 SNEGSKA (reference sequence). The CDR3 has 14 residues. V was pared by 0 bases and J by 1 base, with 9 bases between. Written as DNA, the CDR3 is TGCAGTGCTAGAGATCGGCGGACGAACACTGAAGCTTTCTTT. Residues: CSARDRRTNTEAFF.

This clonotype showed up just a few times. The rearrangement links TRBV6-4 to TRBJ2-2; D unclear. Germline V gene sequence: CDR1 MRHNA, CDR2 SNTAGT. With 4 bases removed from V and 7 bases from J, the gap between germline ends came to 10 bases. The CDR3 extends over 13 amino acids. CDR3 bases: TGTGCCAGCAGTGCTTACAGCCTCGGGGAGCTGTTTTTT. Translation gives CASSAYSLGELFF.

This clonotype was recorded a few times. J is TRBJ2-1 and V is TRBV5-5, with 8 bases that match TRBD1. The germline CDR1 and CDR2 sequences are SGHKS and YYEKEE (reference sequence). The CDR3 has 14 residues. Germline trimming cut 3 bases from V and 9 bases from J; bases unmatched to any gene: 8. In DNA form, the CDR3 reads TGTGCCAGCAGCTCCGGACAGGGAGTAGGTGAGCAGTTCTTC. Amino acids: CASSSGQGVGEQFF.

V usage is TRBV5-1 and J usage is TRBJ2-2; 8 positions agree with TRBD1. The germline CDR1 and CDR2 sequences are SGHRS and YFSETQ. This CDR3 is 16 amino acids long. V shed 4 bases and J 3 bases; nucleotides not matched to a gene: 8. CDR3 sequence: CASSDLTGVDTGELFF. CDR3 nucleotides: TGCGCCAGCAGCGACCTGACAGGGGTCGACACCGGGGAGCTGTTTTTT. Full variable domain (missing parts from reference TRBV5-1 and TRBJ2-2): KAGVTQTPRYLIKTRGQQVTLSCSPISGHRSVSWYQQTPGQGLQFLFEYFSETQRNKGNFPGRFSGRQFSNSRSEMNVSTLELGDSALYLCASSDLTGVDTGELFFGEGSRLTVL.

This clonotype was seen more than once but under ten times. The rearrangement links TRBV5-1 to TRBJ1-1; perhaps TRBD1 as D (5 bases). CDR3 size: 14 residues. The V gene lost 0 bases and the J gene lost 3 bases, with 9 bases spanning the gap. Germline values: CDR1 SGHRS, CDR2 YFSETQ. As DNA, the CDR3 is TGCGCCAGCAGCTTGGAGGGGACCTACACTGAAGCTTTCTTT. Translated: CASSLEGTYTEAFF.

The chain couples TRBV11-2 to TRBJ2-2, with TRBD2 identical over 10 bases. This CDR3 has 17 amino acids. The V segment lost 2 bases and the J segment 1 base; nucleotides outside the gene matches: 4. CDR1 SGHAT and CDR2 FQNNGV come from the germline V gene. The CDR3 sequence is CASSLRASGGNTGELFF. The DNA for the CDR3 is TGTGCCAGCAGCTTACGGGCTAGCGGGGGGAACACCGGGGAGCTGTTTTTT.

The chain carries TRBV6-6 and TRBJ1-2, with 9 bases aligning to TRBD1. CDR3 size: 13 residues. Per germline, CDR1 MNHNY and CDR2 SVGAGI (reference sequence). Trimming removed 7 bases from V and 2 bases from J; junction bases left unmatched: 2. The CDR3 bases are TGTGCCAGCACGACAGGGGGGAACTATGGCTACACCTTC. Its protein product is CASTTGGNYGYTF.